These 20 T cell receptor beta chains share one sample of origin, sequenced in a study of blood T cell repertoires in COVID-19 (dated by TCRdb to 2020 to 2022). The library was obtained by the immunoSEQ multiplex PCR assay. TCRdb re-hosts the immuneACCESS table, in-frame sequences only. Its copies lack some clones; in the studies checked, an unresolved V gene accounts for under half of them, and the cause for the rest is not known. The sample table lists over 200,000 clones, about 84% of them with a count of one. Around 2% of the sample is taken by the ten largest. The sequenced sample was PBMCs or T cells enriched from blood (not recorded which). The receptors here all came from a man aged 55-75 years who had recovered from COVID-19.

The V call is TRBV5-8, the J call TRBJ1-4, with TRBD1 as a possible D gene (5 bases). The CDR3 length is 14 residues. V was trimmed by 0 bases and J by 7 bases, leaving 10 bases between them. Germline V gives CDR1 SGHTS, CDR2 YDEGEE. CDR3 sequence (DNA): TGTGCCAGCAGCTTGGAAGGGGCTGGTGAAAAACTGTTTTTT. The encoded protein is CASSLEGAGEKLFF.

V usage is TRBV29-1 and J usage is TRBJ2-3; D may be TRBD2 (6 bases). Germline CDR1 reads SQVTM; CDR2 reads ANQGSEA. This CDR3 is built from 14 residues. The V gene lost 1 base and the J gene lost 3 bases, with 11 bases spanning the gap. CDR3 loop: CSVEGRGQTDTQYF. The CDR3 DNA sequence: TGCAGCGTTGAAGGGAGGGGCCAAACAGATACGCAGTATTTT.

V is TRBV30 and J is TRBJ2-1; TRBD1 might be the D (5 bases). The germline V and J ends were trimmed by 0 bases and 7 bases, with 13 bases remaining between them. Germline assignment: CDR1 GTSNPN and CDR2 SVGIG (reference sequence). This CDR3 has 14 amino acids. As DNA, the CDR3 is TGTGCCTGGAGTGTGGGGCCCTTCCGGAATGAGCAGTTCTTC. Its protein is CAWSVGPFRNEQFF.

This chain uses TRBV10-3 with TRBJ1-6; TRBD1 is a possible D gene (5 bases). The germline V and J ends were trimmed by 0 bases and 8 bases, with 14 bases remaining between them. The CDR3 sequence is 16 residues long. Per the germline V gene, CDR1 is ENHRY and CDR2 is SYGVKD. The CDR3 here is CAISESWSRDDSPLHF. CDR3 nucleotides: TGTGCCATCAGTGAGTCGTGGAGCAGGGATGATTCACCCCTCCACTTT.

The genes are TRBV14 and TRBJ2-5; 7 bases match TRBD1. The CDR3 has 15 amino acids. Unmatched junction bases numbered 6, after V lost 5 bases and J lost 0 bases. The germline CDR1 and CDR2 sequences are SGHDN and FVKESK. CDR3 coding DNA: TGTGCCAGCAGCGACGGGACAGAGAACCAAGAGACCCAGTACTTC. Translation gives CASSDGTENQETQYF.

J is TRBJ1-5 and V is TRBV7-6; tentative D call: TRBD1 (5 bases). CDR3 length: 14 residues. CDR1 and CDR2 from the germline V gene are SGHVS and FNYEAQ. Trimming removed 6 bases at V and 2 bases at J, with 11 bases between. The CDR3 DNA sequence: TGTGCCAGCAGTCAGCAGGGTGGCAATCAGCCCCAGCATTTT. Its protein product is CASSQQGGNQPQHF.

The V gene is TRBV7-9, the J gene TRBJ2-1, with 12 bases matching TRBD2. Germline values: CDR1 SEHNR, CDR2 FQNEAQ (reference sequence). The CDR3 is 16 amino acids. V dropped 4 bases and J dropped 4; count of bases not matched to a gene: 5. The CDR3 region has the DNA TGTGCCAGCAGCTCCCTCCTAGCGGGGGGGTACAATGAGCAGTTCTTC. Translating gives CASSSLLAGGYNEQFF.

CDR3 nucleotides: TGCGCCAGCAGCCAAGATTGGGTGAGCGGGGGTTACAATGAGCAGTTCTTC. Amino acids: CASSQDWVSGGYNEQFF. The genes are TRBV4-1 and TRBJ2-1; 8 bases are shared with TRBD2. Germline V CDR1 and CDR2: MGHRA, YSYEKL. CDR3 length equals 17 residues. V shed 0 bases and J 4 bases; nucleotides not matched to a gene: 8.

The chain is built from TRBV15 and TRBJ1-5, with 10 bases fitting TRBD1. This CDR3 is built from 17 residues. Germline V lookup: CDR1 LNHNV, CDR2 YYDKDF (reference sequence). V lost 3 bases and J lost 1; bases outside the gene matches: 6. The chain's CDR3 is CATSSSGTGVSNQPQHF. The CDR3, as DNA: TGTGCCACCAGCAGTTCCGGGACAGGGGTGAGCAATCAGCCCCAGCATTTT.

This clone was observed once. The chain has TRBV14 and TRBJ1-2; D is perhaps TRBD1 (6 bases). The germline gives CDR1 SGHDN, CDR2 FVKESK. The CDR3 runs to 16 residues. V was cut by 5 bases and J by 4 bases, with 20 bases left in between. Written as DNA, the CDR3 is TGTGCCAGCAGCAAGGGTCCAGGGGAAGAAGGCTATGGCTACACCTTC. Amino acid sequence: CASSKGPGEEGYGYTF.

The chain employs TRBV23-1 and TRBJ2-7; tentatively, D is TRBD2 (5 bases). Being an ORF, TRBV23-1 has a function that is uncertain. V lost 3 bases and J lost 4, with 19 bases in between. The CDR3 is 16 amino acids. Here the CDR3 reads CASSHPDWTFVYEQYF. The CDR3 region has the DNA TGCGCCAGCAGTCACCCGGACTGGACTTTTGTGTACGAGCAGTACTTC.

V usage is TRBV7-9 and J usage is TRBJ2-1; TRBD2 matches at 11 bases. Trimming removed 1 base from V and 2 bases from J; junction bases left unmatched: 7. The germline gives CDR1 SEHNR, CDR2 FQNEAQ (reference sequence). The CDR3 runs 18 residues. The CDR3 sequence is CASSLVRLAGGAYNEQFF. Written as DNA, the CDR3 is TGTGCCAGCAGCTTAGTACGGCTAGCGGGGGGCGCCTACAATGAGCAGTTCTTC.

Details on this clone: Other DNA sequences from this sample encode an identical CDR3 as well. V gene TRBV29-1 combines with J gene TRBJ1-1; D is unresolved. The germline CDR1 and CDR2 sequences are SQVTM and ANQGSEA. CDR3 length: 12 residues. V was shortened by 4 bases and J by 2 bases, with 8 bases between the two germline ends. CDR3 residues: CSVARGNTEAFF. CDR3 bases: TGCAGCGTTGCCCGAGGCAACACTGAAGCTTTCTTT.

This clone has a handful of counts. This chain connects TRBV3-1 (or the pseudogene TRBV3-2) to TRBJ1-4; D might be TRBD1 (6 bases). The CDR3 extends over 16 amino acids. The V gene's germline CDR1 is LGHDT and CDR2 YNNKEL (reference sequence). Trimming took off 2 bases at V and 7 bases at J, with 17 bases between the two ends. The CDR3 bases are TGTGCCAGCAGCCAACCGGACAGTACGGCCGGTGAAAAACTGTTTTTT. Its protein product is CASSQPDSTAGEKLFF.

The chain has TRBV5-8 and TRBJ2-3; TRBD1 matches at 7 bases. V lost 2 bases to trimming and J lost 1 base; unmatched junction nucleotides: 4. This CDR3 contains 15 residues. Germline loops: CDR1 SGHTS, CDR2 YDEGEE. DNA for the CDR3: TGTGCCAGCAGCTTCACAGGGGTGGGCACAGATACGCAGTATTTT. Amino acids: CASSFTGVGTDTQYF.

The V call is TRBV7-2, the J call TRBJ2-3, with TRBD1 as a possible D gene (7 bases). V gave up 5 bases and J gave up 1 base, with 16 bases separating them. Germline CDR1 and CDR2: SGHTA and FQGNSA. The length of the CDR3 is 16 residues. The CDR3 DNA reads TGTGCCAGCAGCGTGCAGGGGGGATGGGGCACAGATACGCAGTATTTT. This translates into CASSVQGGWGTDTQYF.

The chain carries TRBV11-3 and TRBJ2-1; 9 nucleotides agree with TRBD1. The junction had 9 bases not matched to a gene; V was cut back by 7 bases and J by 5 bases. The germline V gene has CDR1 SGHNT and CDR2 YENEEA. The CDR3 has 15 residues. CDR3 nucleotides: TGTGCCAGCACCACCGGGACAGGGCCAAACAATGAGCAGTTCTTC. Translated: CASTTGTGPNNEQFF.

The chain links TRBV6-2 or TRBV6-3 to TRBJ2-2; TRBD1 matches at 8 bases. The germline gives CDR1 MNHEY, CDR2 SVGEGT. J lost 5 bases, V lost 6 bases, and 11 bases had no gene match. The CDR3 extends over 16 amino acids. The CDR3: CASSPPGQGLTGELFF. The CDR3 region has the DNA TGTGCCAGCAGCCCACCTGGACAGGGCTTAACCGGGGAGCTGTTTTTT.

CDR3 coding DNA: TGTGCCAGTAGTTCGGCGGGGAACACTGAAGCTTTCTTT. This gives the protein CASSSAGNTEAFF. The chain has TRBV19 and TRBJ1-1; D unresolved. Trimming left V 5 bases short and J 1 base short, with 8 bases between. There are 13 residues in the CDR3. In germline, CDR1 is LNHDA, CDR2 SQIVND (reference sequence).

The rearrangement joins TRBV7-9 to TRBJ1-2, with 7 bases lining up with TRBD1. Germline lookup yields CDR1 SEHNR and CDR2 FQNEAQ (reference sequence). The CDR3 runs 15 residues. V trimming: 5 bases; J trimming: 4 bases; junction bases outside the gene matches: 10. The CDR3: CASSPGTDSGYGYTF. DNA for the CDR3: TGTGCCAGCAGCCCTGGGACAGACAGCGGCTATGGCTACACCTTC.